These T cell receptor beta chains were read from a single sample in a study of response to subunit inactivated influenza vaccine. From the RT-PCR reads, TCRdb called clonotypes with MiXCR, one entry per CDR3 protein. The data contain 540,000 or so distinct CDR3 sequences, 10% to 15% of them seen just once; the ten biggest clones take up around 13%. Sequenced material: PBMCs from blood, taken roughly 47 days after vaccination. The source of these receptors is a man aged 45-60 years who received an inactivated influenza vaccine. The CDR3 runs from the conserved cysteine through the conserved F or W. Fields, in order: J gene, V gene, CDR3 protein.

TRBJ1-1	TRBV12-3/TRBV12-4	CASSLVTGGTEAFF
TRBJ1-3	TRBV12-3/TRBV12-4	CASSYVAGRNTIYF
TRBJ2-3	TRBV24-1	CATSEGGLGTDTQYF
TRBJ1-1	TRBV12-3/TRBV12-4	CASNTPPQNTEAFF
TRBJ2-2	TRBV4-3	CASSQDGTSGSGELFF
TRBJ2-7	TRBV10-2	CASTRTGEVSEQYF
TRBJ2-2	TRBV11-2	CASSFPLLAGMNTGELFF
TRBJ2-7	TRBV6-5	CASSYGQGAYEQYF
TRBJ2-2	TRBV7-2	CASSQQVGLNTGELFF
TRBJ2-7	TRBV9	CAGSVGGRGTEQYF
TRBJ2-1	TRBV7-3	CASSLGSYRGSYNEQFF
TRBJ2-3	TRBV7-2	CASSLGLAGAHNTQYF
TRBJ2-5	TRBV11-2	CASSLSPLLAPDF
TRBJ2-7	TRBV12-3/TRBV12-4	CASSLMVAGVSEQYF
TRBJ1-4	TRBV29-1	CSVAPRGQANEKLFF
TRBJ2-1	TRBV5-1	CASSSRGSSGEQFF
TRBJ1-1	TRBV18	CASSLGQGSATEAFF
TRBJ2-1	TRBV12-3/TRBV12-4	CASGRVYEQFF
TRBJ2-7	TRBV5-1	CASSLRASEQYF
TRBJ2-3	TRBV6-1	CASSTSIIPTDTQYF
TRBJ2-7	TRBV7-9	CASTGTSVSYEQYF
TRBJ2-1	TRBV7-2	CASSVAPGGNWVNEQFF
TRBJ2-7	TRBV18	CASSPVGTGYEQYF